A selection of T cell receptor beta chains follows, all from one sample in a study of PD-L1 blockade in urothelial cancer. TCRdb keeps only in-frame clones here, not all; method: immunoSEQ multiplex PCR. The sample yields 90,000 to 120,000 clones, roughly 88% seen once. Sequencing used PBMCs, obtained around atezolizumab (anti-PD-L1) treatment. All receptors derive from a man aged 45-65 years with urothelial cancer. Each CDR3 is given with its conserved first and last residue. A D gene is named only where the DNA matches it firmly. Clone size is not always given. Where it is, it says once, few, many or a class for expanded clones.

CDR3 length | clone size | D gene | J gene | V gene | CDR3 DNA | CDR3 protein
15 | once | NA | TRBJ1-5 | TRBV18 | TGTGCCAGCTCACCGGCAGGGAGGCCCGATCAGCCCCAGCATTTT | CASSPAGRPDQPQHF
12 | NA | NA | TRBJ2-3 | TRBV7-9 | TGTGCCAGCAGCCTCTACCCAGATACGCAGTATTTT | CASSLYPDTQYF
14 | NA | TRBD1 | TRBJ2-3 | TRBV19 | TGTGCCACGTGGGGGACAGGGGGCACAGATACGCAGTATTTT | CATWGTGGTDTQYF
11 | NA | NA | TRBJ2-1 | TRBV2 | TGTGCCAGCAGAGCTAGATATGAGCAGTTCTTC | CASRARYEQFF
13 | NA | NA | TRBJ1-3 | TRBV10-3 | TGTGCCATCAGTGATGACTCCAAAAACACCATATATTTT | CAISDDSKNTIYF
13 | NA | TRBD1 | TRBJ1-1 | TRBV7-8 | TGTGCCAGCAGCCCCGGGACAGGACGGGGAGCTTTCTTT | CASSPGTGRGAFF
15 | NA | TRBD1 | TRBJ2-1 | TRBV15 | TGTGCCACCAGCAGAGATCCCGGGACAGGAAATGAGCAGTTCTTC | CATSRDPGTGNEQFF
13 | NA | TRBD1 | TRBJ1-5 | TRBV5-1 | TGCGCCAGCAGCTTGGCAGGGGGACAGCCCCAGCATTTT | CASSLAGGQPQHF
16 | NA | TRBD2 | TRBJ2-1 | TRBV10-2 | TGCGCCAGCAGTGTCGGTTTAGCGGGGGGCGACAATGAGCAGTTCTTC | CASSVGLAGGDNEQFF
13 | NA | TRBD2 | TRBJ2-3 | TRBV11-2 | TGTGCCAGCAGCCCGGGGAGGGTTGATACGCAGTATTTT | CASSPGRVDTQYF
14 | NA | NA | TRBJ1-5 | TRBV7-8 | TGTGCCAGCAGTTATGGACAAGTCGGTCAGCCCCAGCATTTT | CASSYGQVGQPQHF
16 | NA | NA | TRBJ1-6 | TRBV19 | TGTGCCAGTAGTAGGGCCCGGGACACCCATAATTCACCCCTCCACTTT | CASSRARDTHNSPLHF
14 | NA | NA | TRBJ2-3 | TRBV9 | TGTGCCAGCAGCCGCCCTTCAGGGACAGATACGCAGTATTTT | CASSRPSGTDTQYF
16 | once | TRBD1 | TRBJ1-4 | TRBV19 | TGTGCCAGTAGTATCCTAAAAGGGACAGGTATCGAAAAACTGTTTTTT | CASSILKGTGIEKLFF
13 | NA | NA | TRBJ1-5 | TRBV5-1 | TGCGCCAGCAGCTTGGGGAGGGCTCAGCCCCAGCATTTT | CASSLGRAQPQHF
15 | NA | TRBD2 | TRBJ2-4 | TRBV6-1 | TGTGCCAGCAGCCCGGGACTAGCGGGAGGGGGCATTCAGTACTTC | CASSPGLAGGGIQYF
15 | NA | NA | TRBJ1-4 | TRBV6-1 | TGTGCCAGCAGTGAATTGACAGATTCCAATGAAAAACTGTTTTTT | CASSELTDSNEKLFF
14 | NA | TRBD1 | TRBJ1-2 | TRBV13 | TGTGCCAGCAGACGGACAGGGAGGAACTATGGCTACACCTTC | CASRRTGRNYGYTF
14 | NA | NA | TRBJ1-4 | TRBV5-1 | TGCGCCAGCAGCTTGGGGCAGAATAATGAAAAACTGTTTTTT | CASSLGQNNEKLFF
15 | once | NA | TRBJ2-1 | TRBV5-1 | TGCGCCAGCAGCTGGGGGGTCGGCCTTTACAATGAGCAGTTCTTC | CASSWGVGLYNEQFF